The 23 T cell receptor beta chains below all came from one sample that was sequenced in a study of blood T cell repertoires in COVID-19. TCRdb's copy holds only in-frame clones and misses some; the assay was immunoSEQ multiplex PCR. The table has approximately 76,000 clones, approximately 86% seen once. Specimen: peripheral blood. The origin of the receptors is a woman aged 60 to 75 with acute or convalescent COVID-19.

J is TRBJ2-7 and V is TRBV28, with D maybe TRBD2 (6 bases). Germline CDR1 is MDHEN and CDR2 is SYDVKM. This CDR3 is built from 14 residues. V was pared by 10 bases and J by 3 bases, with 19 bases between. The CDR3 spells CATQVADENYEQYF. The CDR3 bases are TGTGCCACCCAGGTAGCGGATGAGAACTACGAGCAGTACTTC.

This chain joins TRBV19 and TRBJ2-7; 10 bases are shared with TRBD1. Germline V CDR1 and CDR2: LNHDA, SQIVND (reference sequence). CDR3 length: 14 residues. The V segment lost 3 bases and the J segment 2 bases; nucleotides outside the gene matches: 1. CDR3 residues: CASSIGTGAYEQYF. As DNA, the CDR3 is TGTGCCAGTAGTATTGGGACAGGGGCCTACGAGCAGTACTTC.

The rearrangement uses TRBV7-2 and TRBJ2-1, with 8 bases fitting TRBD1. CDR3 length: 17 residues. Germline CDR1 is SGHTA and CDR2 is FQGNSA. Germline trimming cut 4 bases from V and 3 bases from J; bases unmatched to any gene: 11. Written as DNA, the CDR3 is TGTGCCAGCAGCTATGGGACAGGCTCGAGAAACTACAATGAGCAGTTCTTC. It is translated as CASSYGTGSRNYNEQFF.

This chain joins TRBV20-1 and TRBJ2-1, with 7 positions matching TRBD2. The CDR3 spans 16 residues. The V segment lost 5 bases and the J segment 4 bases; nucleotides outside the gene matches: 14. CDR1 is DFQATT and CDR2 is SNEGSKA in the germline V gene (reference sequence). The CDR3 nucleotides read TGCAGTGCTCGTGCCGGTGGAGCGGGGATTTACAATGAGCAGTTCTTC. This encodes CSARAGGAGIYNEQFF.

The chain uses TRBV5-1 and TRBJ2-7; 11 positions agree with TRBD1. The CDR3 covers 13 residues. V lost 3 bases to trimming and J lost 7 bases; unmatched junction nucleotides: 3. CDR1 and CDR2 (germline): SGHRS, YFSETQ. In DNA form, the CDR3 reads TGCGCCAGCAGCTCCGGACAGGGGGCGGAGCAGTACTTC. Translated: CASSSGQGAEQYF.

The chain employs TRBV2 and TRBJ2-7; TRBD2 is a possible D gene (8 bases). Trimming removed 4 bases from V and 3 bases from J, with 16 bases in between. The CDR3 length is 15 residues. Germline V gives CDR1 SNHLY, CDR2 FYNNEI. DNA for the CDR3: TGTGCCAGCAGTGCACGGGACAGCGGGGGCTACGAGCAGTACTTC. This encodes CASSARDSGGYEQYF.

The chain is built from TRBV2 and TRBJ2-3; 11 bases are a match to TRBD2. CDR1 and CDR2 from the germline V gene are SNHLY and FYNNEI. The V segment lost 5 bases and the J segment 2 bases; nucleotides outside the gene matches: 3. The CDR3 spans 15 residues. CDR3 in amino acids: CASSIAGGPTDTQYF. The CDR3 nucleotides are TGTGCCAGCAGTATAGCGGGAGGGCCCACAGATACGCAGTATTTT.

This clone occurred once. V and J are TRBV29-1 and TRBJ2-2, with 14 bases matching TRBD2. Germline V gene sequence: CDR1 SQVTM, CDR2 ANQGSEA. The CDR3 has 13 amino acids. The V segment lost 7 bases and the J segment 9 bases; nucleotides outside the gene matches: 4. The CDR3: CSAGTSGSWELFF. As DNA, the CDR3 is TGCAGCGCCGGGACTAGCGGGAGCTGGGAGCTGTTTTTT.

The chain recombines TRBV2 with TRBJ1-2, with no clear D. Germline assignment: CDR1 SNHLY and CDR2 FYNNEI. The CDR3 consists of 13 residues. The V end lost 5 bases, the J end lost 0 bases, and 7 bases lay between the germline ends. CDR3 nucleotides: TGTGCCAGCAGTACAACAGCTAACTATGGCTACACCTTC. Translated: CASSTTANYGYTF. The variable domain in full, completed from reference TRBV2 and TRBJ1-2, reads EPEVTQTPSHQVTQMGQEVILRCVPISNHLYFYWYRQILGQKVEFLVSFYNNEISEKSEIFDDQFSVERPDGSNFTLKIRSTKLEDSAMYFCASSTTANYGYTFGSGTRLTVV.

The J gene is TRBJ1-2, the V gene TRBV27, with a tentative D call TRBD1 (5 bases). The V end lost 3 bases, the J end lost 3 bases, and 17 bases lay between the germline ends. Germline V lookup: CDR1 MNHEY, CDR2 SMNVEV (reference sequence). This CDR3 has 16 amino acids. The CDR3 DNA reads as TGTGCCAGCAGTTTTTTAGGGCCAGAAGGGGACTATGGCTACACCTTC. Its protein is CASSFLGPEGDYGYTF.

This clone has only one observation. The chain combines TRBV5-4 with TRBJ2-7; 10 bases line up with TRBD2. Germline V lookup: CDR1 SGHNT, CDR2 YYREEE (reference sequence). This CDR3 spans 16 amino acids. V dropped 4 bases and J dropped 3; count of bases not matched to a gene: 10. The CDR3 region is CASSPAGGPSSYEQYF. CDR3 DNA sequence: TGTGCCAGCAGCCCAGCGGGAGGGCCCTCTAGCTACGAGCAGTACTTC.

V gene TRBV5-4 combines with J gene TRBJ2-7; 8 bases fit TRBD2. Germline values: CDR1 SGHNT, CDR2 YYREEE (reference sequence). There are 16 residues in the CDR3. The ends lost 2 bases at V and 4 bases at J; junction bases unmatched: 11. This CDR3 is CASSLSAGGSLYEQYF. The CDR3 DNA follows: TGTGCCAGCAGCTTATCCGCGGGGGGTTCTTTATACGAGCAGTACTTC.

With respect to this clone: One end of the junction fails to match germline, which may point to a read error. This sequence joins TRBV28 and TRBJ2-1, with D tentatively TRBD2 (6 bases). This CDR3 has 14 amino acids. Germline V gives CDR1 MDHEN, CDR2 SYDVKM. CDR3 loop: CAAGRRGSFNEQFF. CDR3 sequence (DNA): TGTGCCGCAGGCCGTCGGGGGTCCTTCAATGAGCAGTTCTTC.

This clone was recorded once. The chain joins TRBV27 to TRBJ1-1; D unclear. Germline CDR1 is MNHEY and CDR2 is SMNVEV (reference sequence). The CDR3 loop spans 13 amino acids. V lost 2 bases and J 7 bases, leaving 11 bases between the germline ends. This chain's CDR3 is CASSLHNHNEAFF. The CDR3 DNA reads TGTGCCAGCAGTTTACACAACCATAATGAAGCTTTCTTT.

A single count supports this clone. This sequence joins TRBV5-1 and TRBJ2-1; D is undetermined. Trimming cost V 0 bases and J 7 bases, with 11 bases left between them. CDR1 is SGHRS and CDR2 is YFSETQ in the germline V gene. There are 14 residues in the CDR3. In DNA, the CDR3 is TGCGCCAGCAGCTTGGCGAATCCAGAAAATGAGCAGTTCTTC. Protein sequence: CASSLANPENEQFF. Full variable domain (rest looked up from reference TRBV5-1 and TRBJ2-1): KAGVTQTPRYLIKTRGQQVTLSCSPISGHRSVSWYQQTPGQGLQFLFEYFSETQRNKGNFPGRFSGRQFSNSRSEMNVSTLELGDSALYLCASSLANPENEQFFGPGTRLTVL.

This clone was picked up one time. The chain has TRBV20-1 and TRBJ2-7; TRBD1 matches at 7 bases. The CDR3 loop spans 11 amino acids. Germline V gives CDR1 DFQATT, CDR2 SNEGSKA (reference sequence). Trimming removed 7 bases from V and 6 bases from J; junction bases left unmatched: 6. Written as DNA, the CDR3 is TGCAGTGGACAGGGAGAGAGCGAGCAGTACTTC. It is translated as CSGQGESEQYF.

This chain connects TRBV19 to TRBJ1-2; tentatively, D is TRBD1 (5 bases). Germline V gene lookup returns CDR1 LNHDA and CDR2 SQIVND (reference sequence). The CDR3 consists of 15 residues. The ends were cut back, 0 bases at V and 0 bases at J, with 8 bases in the middle. CDR3 sequence (DNA): TGTGCCAGTAGTATAGATCGACAGACTAACTATGGCTACACCTTC. Encoded protein: CASSIDRQTNYGYTF.

The chain recombines TRBV2 with TRBJ2-7; 8 nucleotides line up with TRBD2. The CDR3 contains 15 residues. J gave up 3 bases and V 2 bases, and 6 bases lay outside the gene matches. Germline CDR1 is SNHLY and CDR2 is FYNNEI. DNA of the CDR3: TGTGCCAGCAGTGAACTCGCTAGCGGGTTCTACGAGCAGTACTTC. It translates to CASSELASGFYEQYF.

Here the CDR3 reads CASHSYSGNTIYF. CDR3 DNA: TGTGCCAGCCACAGTTACTCTGGAAACACCATATATTTT. The chain links TRBV7-9 to TRBJ1-3; no reliable D call. CDR1 is SEHNR and CDR2 is FQNEAQ in the germline V gene (reference sequence). CDR3 length: 13 residues. Trimming took 8 bases from V and 0 from J, leaving 8 bases between them.

V is TRBV2 and J is TRBJ1-2, with 7 bases fitting TRBD1. The germline V gene encodes CDR1 SNHLY and CDR2 FYNNEI. There are 14 residues in the CDR3. Germline trimming cut 7 bases from V and 1 base from J; bases unmatched to any gene: 6. In nucleotides, the CDR3 is TGTGCCAGCACCGTCTGGGACAGTAACTATGGCTACACCTTC. Its translation: CASTVWDSNYGYTF.

Only a few counts were recorded for this clone. The genes are TRBV19 and TRBJ2-5, with TRBD2 as a possible D gene (5 bases). Germline values: CDR1 LNHDA, CDR2 SQIVND (reference sequence). The CDR3 consists of 13 residues. Deletions cut 5 bases from V and 10 bases from J, with 17 bases between. CDR3 in amino acids: CASSLAPTGSQYF. DNA of the CDR3: TGTGCCAGTAGTCTAGCCCCGACTGGGAGCCAGTACTTC.

The chain joins TRBV7-2 to TRBJ1-5, with 8 bases identical to TRBD1. This CDR3 is built from 13 residues. Trimming cost V 8 bases and J 3 bases; bases outside gene matches: 3. Germline assignment: CDR1 SGHTA and CDR2 FQGNSA. The CDR3 bases are TGTGCCAGCGGGGGACAGGCCAATCAGCCCCAGCATTTT. Its protein product is CASGGQANQPQHF.

The chain combines TRBV7-2 with TRBJ2-7; TRBD2 aligns across 8 bases. This CDR3 is built from 15 residues. Germline V gene lookup returns CDR1 SGHTA and CDR2 FQGNSA. The ends lost 3 bases at V and 2 bases at J; junction bases unmatched: 6. The CDR3 DNA follows: TGTGCCAGCAGCTTCTATAGCGGGGAAGCCTACGAGCAGTACTTC. As protein: CASSFYSGEAYEQYF.